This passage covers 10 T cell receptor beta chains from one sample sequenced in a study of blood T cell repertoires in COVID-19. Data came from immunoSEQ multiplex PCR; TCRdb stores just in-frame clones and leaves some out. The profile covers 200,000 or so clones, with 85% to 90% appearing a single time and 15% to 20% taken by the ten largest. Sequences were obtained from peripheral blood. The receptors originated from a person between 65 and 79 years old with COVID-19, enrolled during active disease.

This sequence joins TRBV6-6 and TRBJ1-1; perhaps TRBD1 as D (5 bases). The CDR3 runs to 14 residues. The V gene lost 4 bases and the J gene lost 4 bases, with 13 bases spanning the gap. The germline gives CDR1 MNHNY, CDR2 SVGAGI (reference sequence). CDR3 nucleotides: TGTGCCAGCAGTTCTCAGGGTAAGGGCACTGAAGCTTTCTTT. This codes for CASSSQGKGTEAFF.

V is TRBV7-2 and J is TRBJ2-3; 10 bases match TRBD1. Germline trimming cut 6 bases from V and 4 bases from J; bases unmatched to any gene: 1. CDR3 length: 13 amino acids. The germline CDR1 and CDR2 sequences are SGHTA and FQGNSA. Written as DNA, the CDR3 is TGTGCCAGCAGGACAGGGGGCTCAGATACGCAGTATTTT. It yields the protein CASRTGGSDTQYF.

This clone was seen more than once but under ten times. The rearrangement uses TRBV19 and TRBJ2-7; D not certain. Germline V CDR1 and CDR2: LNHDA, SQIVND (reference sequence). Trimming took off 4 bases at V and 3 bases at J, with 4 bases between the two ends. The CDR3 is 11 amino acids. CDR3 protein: CASSTGYEQYF. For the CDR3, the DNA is TGTGCCAGTAGTACGGGCTACGAGCAGTACTTC.

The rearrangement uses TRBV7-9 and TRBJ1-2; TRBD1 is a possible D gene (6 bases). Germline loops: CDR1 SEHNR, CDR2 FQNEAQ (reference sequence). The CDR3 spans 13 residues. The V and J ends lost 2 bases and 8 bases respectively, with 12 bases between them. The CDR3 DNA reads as TGTGCCAGCAGCTTACTTGGGGACAACGGCTACACCTTC. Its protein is CASSLLGDNGYTF.

CDR3 amino acids: CASNLAGVTDTQYF. The CDR3 nucleotides read TGTGCCAGCAACCTAGCGGGAGTAACAGATACGCAGTATTTT. The V call is TRBV6-5, the J call TRBJ2-3; 10 bases align to TRBD2. The CDR3 totals 14 residues. Germline loops: CDR1 MNHEY, CDR2 SVGAGI. The V gene end was trimmed by 7 bases and the J gene end by 3 bases; junction bases not matched to a gene: 4.

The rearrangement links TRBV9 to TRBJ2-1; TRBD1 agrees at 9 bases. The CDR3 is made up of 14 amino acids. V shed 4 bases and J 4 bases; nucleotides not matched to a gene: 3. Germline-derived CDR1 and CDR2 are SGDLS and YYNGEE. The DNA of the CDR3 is TGTGCCAGCAGCATGGACAGGGGATACAATGAGCAGTTCTTC. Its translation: CASSMDRGYNEQFF.

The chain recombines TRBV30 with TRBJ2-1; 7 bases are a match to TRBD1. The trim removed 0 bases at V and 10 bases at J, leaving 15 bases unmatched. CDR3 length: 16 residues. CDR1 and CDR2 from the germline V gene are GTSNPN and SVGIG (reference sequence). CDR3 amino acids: CAWSVVLRGPPCEQFF. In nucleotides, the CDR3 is TGTGCCTGGAGTGTCGTTCTTAGGGGGCCCCCCTGCGAGCAGTTCTTC.

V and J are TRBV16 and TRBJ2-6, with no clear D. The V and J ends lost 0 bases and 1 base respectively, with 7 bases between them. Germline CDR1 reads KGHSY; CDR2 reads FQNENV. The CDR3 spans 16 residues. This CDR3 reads CASSQSVGSGANVLTF. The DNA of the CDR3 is TGTGCCAGCAGCCAATCGGTCGGGTCTGGGGCCAACGTCCTGACTTTC.

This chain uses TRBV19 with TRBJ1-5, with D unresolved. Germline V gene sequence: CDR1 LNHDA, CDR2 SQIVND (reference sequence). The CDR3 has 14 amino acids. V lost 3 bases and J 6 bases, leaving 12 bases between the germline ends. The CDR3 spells CASSMKGGSQPQHF. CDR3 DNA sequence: TGTGCCAGTAGTATGAAGGGCGGGAGTCAGCCCCAGCATTTT.

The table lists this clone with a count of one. The CDR3: CASSLAGGMSTDTQYF. In DNA, the CDR3 is TGTGCCAGCAGCCTGGCGGGGGGTATGAGTACAGATACGCAGTATTTT. The chain employs TRBV7-8 and TRBJ2-3; 8 positions agree with TRBD2. Germline trimming cut 5 bases from V and 3 bases from J; bases unmatched to any gene: 10. Germline lookup yields CDR1 SGHVS and CDR2 FQNEAQ. The CDR3 sequence is 16 residues long.